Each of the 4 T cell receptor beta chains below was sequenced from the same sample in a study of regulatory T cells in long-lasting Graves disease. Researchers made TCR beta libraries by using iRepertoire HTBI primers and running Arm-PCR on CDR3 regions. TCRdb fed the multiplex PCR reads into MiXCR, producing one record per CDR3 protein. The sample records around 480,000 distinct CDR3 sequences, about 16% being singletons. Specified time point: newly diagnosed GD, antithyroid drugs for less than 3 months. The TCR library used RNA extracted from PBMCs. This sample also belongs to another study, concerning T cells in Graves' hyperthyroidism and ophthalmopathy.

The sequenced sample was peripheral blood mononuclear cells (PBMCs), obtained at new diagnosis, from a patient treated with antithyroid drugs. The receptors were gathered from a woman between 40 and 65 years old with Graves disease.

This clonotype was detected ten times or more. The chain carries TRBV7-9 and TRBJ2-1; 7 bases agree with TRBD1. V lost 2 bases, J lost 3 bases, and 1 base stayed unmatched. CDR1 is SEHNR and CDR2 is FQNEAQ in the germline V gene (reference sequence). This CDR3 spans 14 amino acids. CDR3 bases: TGTGCCAGCAGCTTAACAGGGGTCTACAATGAGCAGTTCTTC. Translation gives CASSLTGVYNEQFF.

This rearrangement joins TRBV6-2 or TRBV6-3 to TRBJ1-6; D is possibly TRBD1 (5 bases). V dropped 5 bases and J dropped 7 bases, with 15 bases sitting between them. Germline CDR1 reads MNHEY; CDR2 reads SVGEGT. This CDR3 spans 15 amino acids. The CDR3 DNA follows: TGTGCCAGCAGTACTTTCCGAGAGGGGAATTCACCCCTCCACTTT. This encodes CASSTFREGNSPLHF.

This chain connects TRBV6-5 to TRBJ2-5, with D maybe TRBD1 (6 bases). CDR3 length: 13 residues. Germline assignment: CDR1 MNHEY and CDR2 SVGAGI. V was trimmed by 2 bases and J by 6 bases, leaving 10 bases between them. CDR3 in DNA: TGTGCCAGCAGTTACCGGGACATGCAGACCCAGTACTTC. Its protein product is CASSYRDMQTQYF.

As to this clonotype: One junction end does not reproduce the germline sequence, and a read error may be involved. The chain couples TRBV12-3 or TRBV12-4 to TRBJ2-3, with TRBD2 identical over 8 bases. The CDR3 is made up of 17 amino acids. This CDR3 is CASSFSQREWHTDTQYF. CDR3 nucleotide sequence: TGTGCCAGCAGTTTCTCCCAGCGGGAGTGGCACACAGATACGCAGTATTTC.